A selection of T cell receptor beta chains follows, all from one sample in a study of blood T cell repertoires in COVID-19. TCRdb's table, derived via immunoSEQ multiplex PCR, lists solely in-frame clones and lacks some. The table lists roughly 120,000 clones, more than 70% of them singletons. Sequencing was performed on peripheral blood. The receptors derive from a human donor in a cohort sampled during active COVID-19. Each CDR3 is given with its conserved first and last residue. D genes are given only for firm matches. The listing skips clone size in some rows; elsewhere it reads once, few, many or a size class.

TRBV18,NA,TRBJ2-7,TRBD1,TGTGCCAGCTCACCACCGTCAGGGGGTCCCTACGAGCAGTACTTC,CASSPPSGGPYEQYF
TRBV7-2,NA,TRBJ2-7,NA,TGTGCCAGCAGCATGGACACGCTCTACGAGCAGTACTTC,CASSMDTLYEQYF
TRBV6-1,few,TRBJ2-7,NA,TGTGCCAGCAGTGTGAAGAGCTTTCCCGGAGCCTACGAGCAGTACTTC,CASSVKSFPGAYEQYF
TRBV2,NA,TRBJ1-4,NA,TGTGCCAGCAGTGATTCGGGGTTGGATGAAAAACTGTTTTTT,CASSDSGLDEKLFF
TRBV28,NA,TRBJ2-7,TRBD2,TGTGCCAGCAGTCTGACTAGCGGATTCTCCTACGAGCAGTACTTC,CASSLTSGFSYEQYF
TRBV2,once,TRBJ2-5,NA,TGTGCCAGCAGTGAATGGGGGGAAGAGACCCAGTACTTC,CASSEWGEETQYF
TRBV5-4,NA,TRBJ2-7,TRBD1,TGTGCCAGCAGCTTAGACAGGGGCGAGCAGTACTTC,CASSLDRGEQYF
TRBV15,NA,TRBJ1-4,NA,TGTGCCACCAGCAGAGAAACCATTAGCATTAATGTAGCTAATGAAAAACTGTTTTTT,CATSRETISINVANEKLFF
TRBV9,NA,TRBJ1-1,TRBD1,TGTGCCAGCAGCCCACGACAGGGGAGGACTGAAGCTTTCTTT,CASSPRQGRTEAFF
TRBV7-2,NA,TRBJ1-2,TRBD1,TGTGCCAGCAGCTTATACAGGGGAAACTATGGCTACACCTTC,CASSLYRGNYGYTF
TRBV5-4,NA,TRBJ2-7,NA,TGTGCCAGCAGCTTTCGACGGGATGTCAACGAGCAGTACTTC,CASSFRRDVNEQYF
TRBV14,NA,TRBJ1-1,NA,TGTGCCAGCAGTCCTCAAAAAGGAGGACCGAACACTGAAGCTTTCTTT,CASSPQKGGPNTEAFF
TRBV28,once,TRBJ2-7,NA,TGTGCCAGCCGGGACTTCACCTACGAGCAGTACTTC,CASRDFTYEQYF
TRBV28,NA,TRBJ2-7,NA,TGTGCCAGCACCCTTGGGGGGGCAACCTCCTACGAGCAGTACTTC,CASTLGGATSYEQYF
TRBV24-1,NA,TRBJ2-3,NA,TGTGCCACCAGTTTTGGACAGAGCACAGATACGCAGTATTTT,CATSFGQSTDTQYF
TRBV11-3,NA,TRBJ2-7,NA,TGTGCCAGCAGCTTAGTGGTCGGGGGAGGATCCTACGAGCAGTACTTC,CASSLVVGGGSYEQYF
TRBV12-3/TRBV12-4,once,TRBJ1-6,NA,TGTGCCAGCAGTCCCACTCGGGATTCACCCCTCCACTTT,CASSPTRDSPLHF
TRBV7-3,NA,TRBJ1-1,TRBD1,TGTGCCAGCAGCTTAATAGCAGGGGGCGTCGCTGAAGCTTTCTTT,CASSLIAGGVAEAFF
TRBV10-3,NA,TRBJ2-7,TRBD1,TGTGCCACCCGGGACCGACAGGGGGAGGTGAACGAGCAGTACTTC,CATRDRQGEVNEQYF
TRBV4-2,NA,TRBJ1-5,NA,TGTGCCAGCAGCCAAGACCCAAGCCAGCCCCAGCATTTT,CASSQDPSQPQHF
TRBV7-9,few,TRBJ1-1,NA,TGTGCCAGCAGCTTAGCACAGAACACTGAAGCTTTCTTT,CASSLAQNTEAFF
TRBV9,NA,TRBJ2-7,TRBD1,TGTGCCAGCAGCGGGACAGGGACGTACGAGCAGTACTTC,CASSGTGTYEQYF
TRBV5-5,NA,TRBJ2-7,TRBD1,TGTGCCAGCAGCTTATCACCCGGGACAGGGTTAGGCGACGAGCAGTACTTC,CASSLSPGTGLGDEQYF
TRBV11-2,NA,TRBJ2-7,NA,TGTGCCAGCAGCTTAGATCTAGCAGACGAGCAGTACTTC,CASSLDLADEQYF
TRBV11-2,few,TRBJ1-4,TRBD1,TGTGCCAGCAGCTACGGACAGGGGACTAATGAAAAACTGTTTTTT,CASSYGQGTNEKLFF
TRBV15,NA,TRBJ1-2,NA,TGTGCCACCAGCATTGGTCCCGTAGCTAACTATGGCTACACCTTC,CATSIGPVANYGYTF
TRBV5-6,NA,TRBJ1-6,TRBD1,TGTGCCAGCAGCTTGGGGGACAGTAGGCTTTCACCCCTCCACTTT,CASSLGDSRLSPLHF
TRBV19,NA,TRBJ1-1,NA,TGTGCCAGTAGTTTGGGTGGCGGGCGAGCGGACACTGAAGCTTTCTTT,CASSLGGGRADTEAFF
TRBV6-1,NA,TRBJ1-3,NA,TGTGCCAGCAGTGATTTCGGGAACTCTGGAAACACCATATATTTT,CASSDFGNSGNTIYF
TRBV5-1,NA,TRBJ1-1,NA,TGCGCCAGCAGCTTGGTGCAGAAGACTGAAGCTTTCTTT,CASSLVQKTEAFF
TRBV18,NA,TRBJ2-1,NA,TGTGCCAGCTCACGGCTGATCTCCTACAATGAGCAGTTCTTC,CASSRLISYNEQFF
TRBV24-1,once,TRBJ1-1,TRBD1,TGTGCCACCAGTGATTTTCCACAGGGGGTAGGCACTGAAGCTTTCTTT,CATSDFPQGVGTEAFF
TRBV2,NA,TRBJ2-7,TRBD2,TGTGCCAGCAACCTAGCGGGAGCTGGGCAGTACTTC,CASNLAGAGQYF
TRBV6-4,NA,TRBJ1-1,NA,TGTGCCAGCAGTGACACAGAGTACACTGAAGCTTTCTTT,CASSDTEYTEAFF
TRBV7-9,NA,TRBJ1-1,NA,TGTGCCAGCAGCTTAGGGACACGGATGAACTCTGAAGCTTTCTTT,CASSLGTRMNSEAFF
TRBV27,NA,TRBJ2-1,TRBD1,TGTGCCAGCAGTTTAGGAGGACAGGGTTTCTACAATGAGCAGTTCTTC,CASSLGGQGFYNEQFF
TRBV12-3/TRBV12-4,NA,TRBJ2-1,NA,TGTGCCAGCAGTTTCTCAGGAAACAATGAGCAGTTCTTC,CASSFSGNNEQFF
TRBV5-1,NA,TRBJ2-7,TRBD2,TGCGCCAGCAGCTCCCTGGCCACTAGCGTGGTCTACGAGCAGTACTTC,CASSSLATSVVYEQYF
TRBV2,NA,TRBJ2-1,NA,TGTGCCAGCAGTGAAAGGGGGACCTACTCCTACAATGAGCAGTTCTTC,CASSERGTYSYNEQFF
TRBV6-5,NA,TRBJ1-4,NA,TGTGCCAGCAGTTACCGAAATAGATTAGCTAATGAAAAACTGTTTTTT,CASSYRNRLANEKLFF
TRBV19,NA,TRBJ1-5,NA,TGTGCCAGTACCGTGAAGGGAGGGGGTCAGCCCCAGCATTTT,CASTVKGGGQPQHF
TRBV6-5,NA,TRBJ2-2,NA,TGTGCCACCTCTAGCGTGAACACCGGGGAGCTGTTTTTT,CATSSVNTGELFF
TRBV4-2,NA,TRBJ1-5,NA,TGTGCCAGCAGCCAAGCGCGGGATCAGCCCCAGCATTTT,CASSQARDQPQHF
TRBV23-1,NA,TRBJ1-3,NA,TGCGCCAGCAGTCAACGTACAGGGCCCTCTGGAAACACCATATATTTT,CASSQRTGPSGNTIYF
TRBV7-6,many,TRBJ2-3,TRBD2,TGTGCCAGCAGTGCTTACCCCGGGACTAGCGGGGGGCACACAGATACGCAGTATTTT,CASSAYPGTSGGHTDTQYF